One and the same sample provided the 8 T cell receptor beta chains below, sequenced in a study of cytomegalovirus exposure and HLA in healthy donors. With 60 Vbeta and 13 Jbeta primers, the PCR was carried out. The method was immunoSEQ multiplex PCR; TCRdb's version includes in-frame clones alone and lacks a portion of them. The sample records 120,000 or so clones, over 70% being singletons. Sequencing was performed on PBMCs. The source is a woman between 45 and 65 years old in good health and CMV-seropositive.

This clone was seen a single time. The CDR3 protein is CASHLSGGAQETQYF. The CDR3 nucleotides read TGTGCCAGCCATCTTAGCGGGGGGGCCCAAGAGACCCAGTACTTC. The genes are TRBV19 and TRBJ2-5; TRBD2 matches at 11 bases. V dropped 9 bases and J dropped 1; count of bases not matched to a gene: 7. The CDR3 length is 15 residues. Germline values: CDR1 LNHDA, CDR2 SQIVND (reference sequence).

V gene TRBV13 combines with J gene TRBJ1-2, with 9 bases aligning to TRBD1. The length of the CDR3 is 15 residues. The germline gives CDR1 PRHDT, CDR2 FYEKMQ (reference sequence). Unmatched junction bases numbered 8, after V lost 5 bases and J lost 4 bases. The CDR3 reads CASSPYGTGIYGYTF. The DNA of the CDR3 is TGTGCCAGCAGCCCCTACGGGACAGGGATCTATGGCTACACCTTC.

This clone turned up a few times. This chain connects TRBV9 to TRBJ2-2; weak D call: TRBD1 (5 bases). The CDR3 is 16 residues long. V was pared by 2 bases and J by 5 bases, with 16 bases between. Germline V gene lookup returns CDR1 SGDLS and CDR2 YYNGEE. CDR3 amino acids: CASSVNWTPETGELFF. The DNA for the CDR3 is TGTGCCAGCAGCGTTAATTGGACACCGGAGACCGGGGAGCTGTTTTTT.

The gene calls are TRBV7-9 and TRBJ1-4; no definite D call. Trimming shortened V by 1 base and J by 4 bases, and 10 bases separated the two germline ends. The germline V gene has CDR1 SEHNR and CDR2 FQNEAQ (reference sequence). There are 15 residues in the CDR3. CDR3: CASSLGQAINEKLFF. The CDR3 DNA reads TGTGCCAGCAGCTTAGGGCAGGCTATTAATGAAAAACTGTTTTTT.

CDR3 protein: CASSQGKTGYAFF. CDR3 nucleotide sequence: TGCGCCAGCAGCCAAGGGAAAACAGGGTACGCTTTCTTT. The chain is built from TRBV4-3 and TRBJ1-1; weak D call: TRBD1 (6 bases). This CDR3 comprises 13 residues. Trimming shortened V by 1 base and J by 11 bases, and 14 bases separated the two germline ends. Germline CDR1 LGHNA, CDR2 YSLEER.

The chain is built from TRBV11-3 and TRBJ2-3; 12 bases align to TRBD2. This CDR3 has 16 residues. V lost 4 bases, J lost 0 bases, and 2 bases stayed unmatched. CDR1 is SGHNT and CDR2 is YENEEA in the germline V gene. CDR3 loop: CASSSGLAGSTDTQYF. CDR3 bases: TGTGCCAGCAGCTCAGGACTAGCGGGAAGCACAGATACGCAGTATTTT.

This clone has only one observation. The rearrangement joins TRBV9 to TRBJ1-1, with 8 bases that match TRBD1. CDR1 and CDR2 (germline): SGDLS, YYNGEE. The J segment lost 10 bases and the V segment lost 0 bases, leaving 8 bases of the junction unmatched. This CDR3 has 14 residues. CDR3: CASSVGGQDVGAFF. Here the CDR3 DNA reads TGTGCCAGCAGCGTAGGGGGACAGGATGTAGGAGCTTTCTTT.

The rearrangement links TRBV19 to TRBJ2-1, with 12 bases matching TRBD2. Trimming cost V 7 bases and J 3 bases; bases outside gene matches: 10. The CDR3 consists of 17 residues. Germline V gene lookup returns CDR1 LNHDA and CDR2 SQIVND (reference sequence). Here the CDR3 reads CASNNIGLAGYYNEQFF. DNA for the CDR3: TGTGCCAGTAACAACATCGGACTAGCGGGGTACTACAATGAGCAGTTCTTC.